Shown below are 31 T cell receptor beta chains from a single sample sequenced in a study of cytomegalovirus exposure and HLA in healthy donors. Use of 60 Vbeta and 13 Jbeta primers characterized the PCR. Using immunoSEQ multiplex PCR, the repertoire was profiled, and TCRdb retains in-frame clones only, with some absent. Of under 200,000 clones in the sample, about 75% are singletons; the top ten hold around 8.3%. The sequenced sample consisted of PBMCs. These receptor sequences come from a woman aged 40 to 50 in good health and CMV-seropositive.

The chain has TRBV9 and TRBJ1-2; 7 bases are a match to TRBD1. Per germline, CDR1 SGDLS and CDR2 YYNGEE. J was trimmed by 8 bases and V by 5 bases; bases with no gene match: 15. The CDR3 is 15 residues long. The CDR3 DNA is TGTGCCAGCAGTGGACAGGTTAACTATGGCTGGGGCTACACCTTC. Translation: CASSGQVNYGWGYTF.

This clone was detected only a few times. This chain links TRBV9 with TRBJ2-7; 7 nucleotides agree with TRBD1. Germline V gene data show CDR1 as SGDLS and CDR2 as YYNGEE. This CDR3 contains 14 residues. The V segment lost 0 bases and the J segment 2 bases; nucleotides outside the gene matches: 2. CDR3 sequence reads: CASSVEQGTYEQYF. In DNA, the CDR3 is TGTGCCAGCAGCGTAGAACAGGGGACCTACGAGCAGTACTTC.

The V call is TRBV27, the J call TRBJ1-2; D not resolved. The germline V gene has CDR1 MNHEY and CDR2 SMNVEV (reference sequence). Trimming left V 5 bases short and J 2 bases short, with 15 bases between. The CDR3 is 15 residues long. DNA for the CDR3: TGTGCCAGCAGTCCTCGACTGAGAACCAACTATGGCTACACCTTC. Translating gives CASSPRLRTNYGYTF.

The chain has TRBV6-6 and TRBJ2-3; possible D gene TRBD2, 6 bases. The V end lost 4 bases, the J end lost 0 bases, and 8 bases lay between the germline ends. The V gene's germline CDR1 is MNHNY and CDR2 SVGAGI (reference sequence). This CDR3 contains 14 residues. The CDR3 DNA follows: TGTGCCAGCAGTTTCGGGACTAGCACAGATACGCAGTATTTT. It translates to CASSFGTSTDTQYF.

The gene calls are TRBV11-2 and TRBJ2-4; D possibly corresponds to TRBD2 (5 bases). Per the germline V gene, CDR1 is SGHAT and CDR2 is FQNNGV. V gave up 5 bases and J gave up 8 bases, with 16 bases separating them. CDR3 length: 14 residues. DNA of the CDR3: TGTGCCAGCAGCCCCTCGGGCGGGTCTCACATTCAGTACTTC. This codes for CASSPSGGSHIQYF. The variable domain in full, completed from reference TRBV11-2 and TRBJ2-4, reads EAGVAQSPRYKIIEKRQSVAFWCNPISGHATLYWYQQILGQGPKLLIQFQNNGVVDDSQLPKDRFSAERLKGVDSTLKIQPAKLEDSAVYLCASSPSGGSHIQYFGAGTRLSVL.

The CDR3 DNA reads TGTGCCAGCAGTGAAGACCTAGCACTTCGCACAGATACGCAGTATTTT. It codes for CASSEDLALRTDTQYF. The chain joins TRBV2 to TRBJ2-3, with a possible D match to TRBD2 (5 bases). Germline-derived CDR1 and CDR2 are SNHLY and FYNNEI. This CDR3 spans 16 amino acids. V was cut by 1 base and J by 1 base, with 12 bases left in between.

The chain links TRBV5-1 to TRBJ2-1; 8 bases are a match to TRBD1. The junction had 12 bases not matched to a gene; V was cut back by 6 bases and J by 7 bases. Looked up from germline, CDR1 is SGHRS and CDR2 is YFSETQ. This CDR3 contains 15 residues. CDR3 nucleotide sequence: TGCGCCAGCACGGGACAGGATACGGGGAATAATGAGCAGTTCTTC. Its protein product is CASTGQDTGNNEQFF.

The chain uses TRBV13 and TRBJ2-7, with a tentative D call TRBD1 (5 bases). Per the germline V gene, CDR1 is PRHDT and CDR2 is FYEKMQ (reference sequence). Trimming took off 2 bases at V and 0 bases at J, with 8 bases between the two ends. The CDR3 has 14 residues. CDR3 DNA sequence: TGTGCCAGCAGCTTACGCAGGGTCTCCTACGAGCAGTACTTC. This gives the protein CASSLRRVSYEQYF.

This chain joins TRBV4-1 and TRBJ1-1, with D possibly being TRBD1 (5 bases). The CDR3 length is 14 residues. Germline V gene lookup returns CDR1 MGHRA and CDR2 YSYEKL. V lost 5 bases to trimming and J lost 8 bases, with 18 bases between them. The CDR3 DNA is TGCGCCAGCAGCAGCGGAGAGGAGGGGCTAGAAGCTTTCTTT. It specifies CASSSGEEGLEAFF.

The rearrangement uses TRBV6-6 and TRBJ1-4; perhaps TRBD1 as D (6 bases). Between the trimmed V and J ends, which lost 2 bases and 8 bases, there was a span of 12 bases. The CDR3 has 14 residues. Germline CDR1 reads MNHNY; CDR2 reads SVGAGI (reference sequence). The CDR3 is CASSYNRVAEKLFF. CDR3 bases: TGTGCCAGCAGTTACAACAGGGTTGCGGAAAAACTGTTTTTT.

This CDR3 reads CASSEAAAARSYNEQFF. The DNA for the CDR3 is TGTGCCAGCAGTGAAGCCGCAGCGGCCCGCTCCTACAATGAGCAGTTCTTC. The J gene is TRBJ2-1, the V gene TRBV2; TRBD2 might be the D (5 bases). This CDR3 is built from 17 residues. The V gene lost 0 bases and the J gene lost 0 bases, with 12 bases spanning the gap. CDR1 and CDR2 (germline): SNHLY, FYNNEI.

V is TRBV13 and J is TRBJ2-5; 15 bases match TRBD2. The V gene's germline CDR1 is PRHDT and CDR2 FYEKMQ (reference sequence). V lost 5 bases and J lost 2; bases outside the gene matches: 12. The CDR3 has 19 amino acids. The CDR3 nucleotides are TGTGCCAGCAGCGACGGGACTAGCGGGAGGTATAGGAGGCAAGAGACCCAGTACTTC. Protein product: CASSDGTSGRYRRQETQYF.

The gene calls are TRBV5-1 and TRBJ2-7; D remains unclear. Germline V CDR1 and CDR2: SGHRS, YFSETQ. V gave up 4 bases and J gave up 9 bases, with 17 bases separating them. CDR3 length: 13 amino acids. The CDR3 sequence: CASSPEDVGWQYF. Written as DNA, the CDR3 is TGCGCCAGCAGCCCTGAGGATGTTGGGTGGCAGTACTTC.

The gene calls are TRBV21-1 and TRBJ2-1; TRBD1 is the table's D call and was not checked against the DNA. TRBV21-1 is annotated as a pseudogene. This CDR3 contains 17 residues. This CDR3 reads CASSSGQGGAVDNEQFF. The CDR3, as DNA: TGTGCCAGCAGCTCAGGACAGGGGGGAGCGGTTGACAATGAGCAGTTCTTC.

The genes are TRBV5-1 and TRBJ2-6, with D uncertain. This CDR3 has 15 amino acids. Germline CDR1 reads SGHRS; CDR2 reads YFSETQ. The ends were cut back, 6 bases at V and 0 bases at J, with 10 bases in the middle. DNA of the CDR3: TGCGCCAGCACACTTCAAACCTCTGGGGCCAACGTCCTGACTTTC. It encodes CASTLQTSGANVLTF.

The chain links TRBV6-1 to TRBJ1-3; D is uncertain. Trimming removed 4 bases from V and 7 bases from J, with 11 bases in between. The CDR3 loop spans 13 amino acids. The germline V gene has CDR1 MNHNS and CDR2 SASEGT. The CDR3 DNA follows: TGTGCCAGCAGTGGAATATCGGGGAACACCATATATTTT. This codes for CASSGISGNTIYF.

The chain couples TRBV5-1 to TRBJ1-1; TRBD1 aligns across 8 bases. J was trimmed by 5 bases and V by 4 bases; bases with no gene match: 10. Germline V gene lookup returns CDR1 SGHRS and CDR2 YFSETQ. The CDR3 is 15 amino acids. This CDR3 is CASSPVQGGLTEAFF. The CDR3 DNA follows: TGCGCCAGCAGCCCAGTACAGGGGGGGCTGACTGAAGCTTTCTTT.

This clone was seen a few times. The rearrangement uses TRBV28 and TRBJ1-2, with TRBD1 matching over 9 bases. Per the germline V gene, CDR1 is MDHEN and CDR2 is SYDVKM. This CDR3 is built from 17 residues. The ends lost 4 bases at V and 6 bases at J; junction bases unmatched: 15. The CDR3 DNA reads TGTGCCAGCAGTTCCGACGCCTACAGGGGGCGCTCTGATGGCTACACCTTC. Translation: CASSSDAYRGRSDGYTF.

The chain recombines TRBV5-5 with TRBJ2-7, with 9 bases lining up with TRBD1. Germline lookup yields CDR1 SGHKS and CDR2 YYEKEE (reference sequence). The V gene end was trimmed by 4 bases and the J gene end by 2 bases; junction bases not matched to a gene: 4. The CDR3 runs to 14 residues. The CDR3 here is CASSTRQGAYEQYF. DNA of the CDR3: TGTGCCAGCAGCACCCGACAGGGGGCCTACGAGCAGTACTTC.

V usage is TRBV7-2 and J usage is TRBJ2-5, with 7 bases matching TRBD2. V shed 5 bases and J 5 bases; nucleotides not matched to a gene: 14. This CDR3 comprises 16 residues. Germline V gives CDR1 SGHTA, CDR2 FQGNSA. The CDR3 sequence is CASSPGGFGGAETQYF. CDR3 sequence (DNA): TGTGCCAGCAGCCCGGGGGGATTTGGGGGAGCCGAGACCCAGTACTTC.

V is TRBV7-9 and J is TRBJ2-2; 9 nucleotides match TRBD1. The CDR3 length is 15 residues. J was trimmed by 6 bases and V by 2 bases; bases with no gene match: 4. Per germline, CDR1 SEHNR and CDR2 FQNEAQ (reference sequence). CDR3 bases: TGTGCCAGCAGCTTAACAGGGGGCAACTCCGGGGAGCTGTTTTTT. Its protein is CASSLTGGNSGELFF.

J is TRBJ2-7 and V is TRBV2; the match to TRBD2 covers 8 bases. Germline V lookup: CDR1 SNHLY, CDR2 FYNNEI. The CDR3 is 15 residues long. Losses at the gene ends were 10 bases for V and 2 bases for J; bases not matched to a gene: 13. This CDR3 is CATGRGTRLAYEQYF. As DNA, the CDR3 is TGTGCCACCGGGAGGGGGACTAGACTTGCCTACGAGCAGTACTTC.

This clone was observed a handful of times. Other DNA sequences within the sample encode an identical CDR3. The chain employs TRBV28 and TRBJ1-5; a weak D match, TRBD1 (6 bases). The V end was cut by 2 bases, the J end by 2 bases, with 10 bases between. Germline assignment: CDR1 MDHEN and CDR2 SYDVKM. The CDR3 sequence is 15 residues long. For the CDR3, the DNA is TGTGCCAGCAGTTTACGGGGGGCAGGCAATCAGCCCCAGCATTTT. It encodes CASSLRGAGNQPQHF.

The chain links TRBV7-8 to TRBJ2-2; 10 bases are a match to TRBD2. Germline CDR1 is SGHVS and CDR2 is FQNEAQ. CDR3 length: 17 amino acids. The V segment lost 0 bases and the J segment 4 bases; nucleotides outside the gene matches: 5. The CDR3 DNA reads TGTGCCAGCAGCTTAGCCGGACTAGCGGTTTCCACCGGGGAGCTGTTTTTT. This gives the protein CASSLAGLAVSTGELFF.

The V call is TRBV5-1, the J call TRBJ2-4; a possible D gene is TRBD1 (6 bases). Germline V gives CDR1 SGHRS, CDR2 YFSETQ. This CDR3 spans 14 amino acids. V was trimmed by 0 bases and J by 7 bases, leaving 11 bases between them. CDR3 amino acids: CASSLDRAWNIQYF. The CDR3 nucleotides are TGCGCCAGCAGCTTGGACAGGGCTTGGAACATTCAGTACTTC.

This clone was seen a few times. The J gene is TRBJ2-3, the V gene TRBV6-5; 7 nucleotides align to TRBD2. CDR1 and CDR2 from the germline V gene are MNHEY and SVGAGI. The CDR3 spans 13 residues. J lost 4 bases, V lost 2 bases, and 0 bases had no gene match. CDR3 bases: TGTGCCAGCAGTTACGGACTAGCAGATACGCAGTATTTT. Amino acid sequence: CASSYGLADTQYF.

The chain is built from TRBV23-1 and TRBJ2-2, with 8 bases aligning to TRBD1. TRBV23-1 is assigned to the ORF class and has an uncertain function. V shed 3 bases and J 5 bases; nucleotides not matched to a gene: 8. This CDR3 is 16 amino acids long. The CDR3: CASSHRGQELTGELFF. As DNA, the CDR3 is TGCGCCAGCAGTCACCGGGGACAGGAGCTGACCGGGGAGCTGTTTTTT.

The chain couples TRBV5-6 to TRBJ1-4, with D tentatively TRBD1 (5 bases). Deletions cut 4 bases from V and 7 bases from J, with 20 bases between. There are 16 residues in the CDR3. Per the germline V gene, CDR1 is SGHDT and CDR2 is YYEEEE. The CDR3 DNA reads TGTGCCAGCAGCCCGATCCGGGAGGTCGGGGGTGAAAAACTGTTTTTT. Its translation is CASSPIREVGGEKLFF.

V and J are TRBV18 and TRBJ1-1; D is unresolved. The V gene's germline CDR1 is KGHSH and CDR2 LQKENI. Trimming removed 3 bases at V and 1 base at J, with 6 bases between. CDR3 length equals 13 residues. The DNA for the CDR3 is TGTGCCAGCTCACCCCTAGAGAACACTGAAGCTTTCTTT. It translates to CASSPLENTEAFF.

The V and J genes are TRBV7-2 and TRBJ2-5; TRBD2 matches at 9 bases. This CDR3 comprises 14 residues. In germline, CDR1 is SGHTA, CDR2 FQGNSA. J gave up 5 bases and V 5 bases, and 6 bases lay outside the gene matches. Here the CDR3 reads CASSLNSGSETQYF. In nucleotides, the CDR3 is TGTGCCAGCAGCCTGAATAGCGGGAGTGAGACCCAGTACTTC.

Here the CDR3 reads CASSLGLAGVGEQYF. The DNA for the CDR3 is TGTGCCAGCAGCTTAGGACTAGCGGGAGTGGGCGAGCAGTACTTC. This chain links TRBV11-3 with TRBJ2-7; TRBD2 aligns across 12 bases. The CDR3 spans 15 residues. After removal of 1 base from V and 6 bases from J, the junction contained 4 bases not matched to a gene. Germline CDR1 and CDR2: SGHNT and YENEEA.